The sequence of this TCR beta chain was determined in a study of blood T cells in healthy people across ages. In regard to this clonotype: Antigen specificity is unknown.

Alongside a J-beta primer mix, a sample-barcoded 5' primer served in a second PCR lasting about 7 to 12 cycles. Every cDNA molecule carried a tag from a template-switch adaptor bearing 12 random nucleotides. Each CDR3 protein gets one entry after TCRdb re-called the 5' RACE reads with MiXCR. This table holds about 1.8 million distinct CDR3 sequences, roughly 50% found once. The donors, all healthy, were Caucasians living in Russia, aged roughly 6 to 100. No fewer than 6 micrograms of total RNA were isolated from every sample. Whole-study findings and limits: With unsorted PBMCs, a conclusive comparison of naive versus antigen-experienced cells was not possible.

This TCR derives from a woman in her thirties or forties in good health. Material for sequencing was blood.

The CDR3 is CASSGGVSNQPQHF. In DNA form, the CDR3 reads TGTGCCAGCAGTGGTGGAGTGAGCAATCAGCCCCAGCATTTT. The chain carries TRBV6-1 and TRBJ1-5; D gene uncertain. The V and J ends lost 4 bases and 1 base respectively, with 8 bases between them. The CDR3 covers 14 residues. Germline V CDR1 and CDR2: MNHNS, SASEGT.